A selection of T cell receptor beta chains follows, all from one sample in a study of blood T cells in healthy people across ages. One entry per CDR3 protein, called by TCRdb with MiXCR from the 5' RACE reads. Here the sample spans 700,000 to 900,000 distinct CDR3 sequences, under 30% being singletons. Separately, the same data were catalogued under a study of T cells of mothers and their children.

Sequenced material: blood. These receptors were obtained from a boy between 5 and 17 years old in good health. CDR3s include the opening cysteine and the closing phenylalanine or tryptophan. A D gene is named only where the DNA matches it firmly. Not all rows give a size; the values are once, few, many and, for expanded clones, a class.

V: TRBV20-1
length: 14
size: few
D: NA
J: TRBJ2-3
CDR3: CSAPLWGTTDTQYF
DNA: TGCAGTGCTCCCCTTTGGGGGACCACAGATACGCAGTATTTT

V: TRBV25-1
length: 15
size: few
D: TRBD1
J: TRBJ2-7
CDR3: CASSEQGARTYEQYF
DNA: TGTGCCAGCAGTGAACAGGGGGCCCGGACCTACGAGCAGTACTTC

V: TRBV11-2
length: 14
size: NA
D: NA
J: TRBJ1-2
CDR3: CASSSPGGAHGYTF
DNA: TGTGCCAGCAGCTCCCCTGGCGGGGCCCATGGCTACACCTTC

V: TRBV12-3/TRBV12-4
length: 13
size: NA
D: TRBD1
J: TRBJ2-1
CDR3: CASGNRGYNEQFF
DNA: TGTGCCAGCGGGAACAGGGGGTACAATGAGCAGTTCTTC

V: TRBV12-3/TRBV12-4
length: 14
size: few
D: TRBD1
J: TRBJ1-1
CDR3: CASRVDRANTEAFF
DNA: TGTGCCAGCAGGGTGGACAGGGCGAACACTGAAGCTTTCTTT

V: TRBV7-9
length: 14
size: NA
D: TRBD1
J: TRBJ1-4
CDR3: CASSGRTGTEKLFF
DNA: TGTGCCAGCAGCGGGCGGACAGGGACCGAAAAACTGTTTTTT

V: TRBV11-2
length: 15
size: NA
D: TRBD2
J: TRBJ2-3
CDR3: CASSHSRGARDTQYF
DNA: TGTGCCAGCAGCCACTCGCGGGGGGCGAGAGATACGCAGTATTTT

V: TRBV10-3
length: 13
size: few
D: NA
J: TRBJ2-5
CDR3: CATQLAYQETQYF
DNA: TGTGCCACTCAGCTAGCGTATCAAGAGACCCAGTACTTC

V: TRBV25-1
length: 13
size: NA
D: NA
J: TRBJ2-5
CDR3: CASSDGTGKTQYF
DNA: TGTGCCAGCAGTGACGGGACTGGAAAGACCCAGTACTTC

V: TRBV10-3
length: 10
size: NA
D: NA
J: TRBJ2-5
CDR3: CAFQSPTGYF
DNA: TGTGCCTTCCAAAGCCCAACGGGTTACTTC